The clone carrying this TCR beta chain was seen a handful of times. Its specificity is unknown. The data stem from a study of CD8 T cells in ankylosing spondylitis. Germline CDR1 is SGHRS and CDR2 is YFSETQ. The CDR3 has 14 amino acids. V was trimmed by 5 bases and J by 3 bases, leaving 15 bases between them. Generation of TCR beta libraries employed quantitative 5'-RACE incorporating molecular barcodes. In TCRdb, the 5' RACE reads were re-called with MiXCR into one record per CDR3 protein. The sample includes about 800,000 distinct CDR3 sequences, 12% of them seen just once. Study outcomes and limitations: Past research had described some motif variants in reactive arthritis synovial fluid and blood. One TCR beta motif, made up of under ten highly homologous variants, appeared characteristic of ankylosing spondylitis blood.

The chain uses TRBV5-1 and TRBJ2-7, with D possibly TRBD2 on 6 matching bases. The receptor was derived from a male donor with ankylosing spondylitis. Sequencing used blood, either unsorted or a sorted T cell fraction (not recorded which). The CDR3, as DNA: TGCGCCAGCAGGCCTGTGGCGGGAAGCTACGAGCAGTACTTC. Translation: CASRPVAGSYEQYF.